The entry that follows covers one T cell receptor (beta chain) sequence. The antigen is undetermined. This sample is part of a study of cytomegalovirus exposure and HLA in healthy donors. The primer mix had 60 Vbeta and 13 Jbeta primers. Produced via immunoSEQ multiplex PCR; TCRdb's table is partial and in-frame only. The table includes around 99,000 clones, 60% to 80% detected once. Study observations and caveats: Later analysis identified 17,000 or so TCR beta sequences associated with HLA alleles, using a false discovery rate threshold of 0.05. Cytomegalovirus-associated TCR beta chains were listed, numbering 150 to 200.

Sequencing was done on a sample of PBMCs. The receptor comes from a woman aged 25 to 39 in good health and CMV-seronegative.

The CDR3 coding sequence is TGTGCCAGCCCCTTGGGAGGACGGAGTGAAAAACTGTTTTTT. It specifies CASPLGGRSEKLFF. The rearrangement links TRBV11-3 to TRBJ1-4; D remains ambiguous. CDR1 and CDR2 from the germline V gene are SGHNT and YENEEA. CDR3 length equals 14 residues. V lost 8 bases and J lost 7, with 17 bases in between.